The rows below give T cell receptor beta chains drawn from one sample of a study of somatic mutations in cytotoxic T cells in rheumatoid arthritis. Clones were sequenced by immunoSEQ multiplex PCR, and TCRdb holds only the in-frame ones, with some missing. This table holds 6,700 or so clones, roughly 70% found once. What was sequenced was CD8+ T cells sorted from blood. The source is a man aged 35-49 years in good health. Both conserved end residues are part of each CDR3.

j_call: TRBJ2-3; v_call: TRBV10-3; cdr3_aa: CAISETLDTDEGYTQYF
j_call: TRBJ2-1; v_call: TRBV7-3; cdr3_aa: CASSPGGGLLDEQFF
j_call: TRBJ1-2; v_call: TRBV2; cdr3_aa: CASRNQSLLNYGYTF
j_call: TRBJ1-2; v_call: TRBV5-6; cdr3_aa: CASFAGTGSLEGYTF
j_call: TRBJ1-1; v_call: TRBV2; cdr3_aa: CASSGENTEAFF
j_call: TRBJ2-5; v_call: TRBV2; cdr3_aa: CASRMIGSKTQYF
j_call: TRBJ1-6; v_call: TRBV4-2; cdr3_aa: CASSQDGENSPLHF
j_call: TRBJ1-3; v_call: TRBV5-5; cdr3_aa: CASSSDVGNTIYF
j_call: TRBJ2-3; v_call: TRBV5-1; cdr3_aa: CASSYRQGLDTQYF
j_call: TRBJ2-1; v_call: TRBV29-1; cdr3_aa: CSVPGTTYNEQFF
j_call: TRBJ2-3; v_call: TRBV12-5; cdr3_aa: CASGPGGEGTDTQYF
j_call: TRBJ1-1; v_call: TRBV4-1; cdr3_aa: CASSQDLGVRTEAFF
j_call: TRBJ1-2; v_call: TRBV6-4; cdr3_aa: CASSDGSNYGYTF
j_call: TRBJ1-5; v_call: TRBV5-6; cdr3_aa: CASSLQGNNQPQHF
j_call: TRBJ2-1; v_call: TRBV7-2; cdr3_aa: CASSFDSLNEQFF
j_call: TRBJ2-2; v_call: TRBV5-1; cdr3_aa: CASSRGGGLNTGELFF
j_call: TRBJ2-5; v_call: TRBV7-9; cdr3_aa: CASSPRWGAETQYF
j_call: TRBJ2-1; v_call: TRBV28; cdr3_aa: CASSSNSDWDEQFF
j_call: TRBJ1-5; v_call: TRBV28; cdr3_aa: CASARDSNQPQHF
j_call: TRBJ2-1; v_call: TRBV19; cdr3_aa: CASSEMGTEQFF